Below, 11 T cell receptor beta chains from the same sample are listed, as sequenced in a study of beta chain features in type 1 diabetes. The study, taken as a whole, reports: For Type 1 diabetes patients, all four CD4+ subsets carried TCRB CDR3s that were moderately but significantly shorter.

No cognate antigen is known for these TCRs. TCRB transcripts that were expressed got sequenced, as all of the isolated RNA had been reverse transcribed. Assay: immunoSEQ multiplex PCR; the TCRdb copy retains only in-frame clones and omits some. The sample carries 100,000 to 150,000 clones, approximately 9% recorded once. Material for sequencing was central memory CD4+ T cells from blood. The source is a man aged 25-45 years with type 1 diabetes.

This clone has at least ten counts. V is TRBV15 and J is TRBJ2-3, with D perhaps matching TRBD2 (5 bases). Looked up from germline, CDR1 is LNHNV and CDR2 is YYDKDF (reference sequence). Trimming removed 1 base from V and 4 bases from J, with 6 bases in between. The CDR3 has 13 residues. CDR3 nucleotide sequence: TGTGCCACCAGCAGAGCCGGGGCAGATACGCAGTATTTT. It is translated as CATSRAGADTQYF.

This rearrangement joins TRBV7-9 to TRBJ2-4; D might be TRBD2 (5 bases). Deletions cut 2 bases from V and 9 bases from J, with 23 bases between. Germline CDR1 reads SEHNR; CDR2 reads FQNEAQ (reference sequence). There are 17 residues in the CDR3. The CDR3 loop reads CASSLLTRAVDYGIQYF. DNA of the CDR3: TGTGCCAGCAGCTTACTTACTAGAGCGGTGGATTACGGCATTCAGTACTTC.

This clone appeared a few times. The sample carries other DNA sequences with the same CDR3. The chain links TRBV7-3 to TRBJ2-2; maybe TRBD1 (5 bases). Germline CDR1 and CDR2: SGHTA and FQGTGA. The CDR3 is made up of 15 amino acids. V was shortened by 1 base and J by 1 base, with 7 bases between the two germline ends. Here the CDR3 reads CASSLNQGNTGELFF. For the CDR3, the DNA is TGTGCCAGCAGCTTAAATCAGGGGAACACCGGGGAGCTGTTTTTT.

CDR3 loop: CASSQDRGQPQHF. DNA for the CDR3: TGCGCCAGCAGCCAGGACAGGGGCCAGCCCCAGCATTTT. The chain links TRBV4-3 to TRBJ1-5; 9 bases fit TRBD1. CDR3 length: 13 amino acids. Per germline, CDR1 LGHNA and CDR2 YSLEER. V shed 3 bases, J shed 7 bases, and the junction held 1 base outside the gene matches.

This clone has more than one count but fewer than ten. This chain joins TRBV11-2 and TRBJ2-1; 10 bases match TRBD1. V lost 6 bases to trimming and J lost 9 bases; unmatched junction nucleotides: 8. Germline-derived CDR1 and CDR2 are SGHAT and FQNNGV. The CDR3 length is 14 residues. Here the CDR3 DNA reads TGTGCCAGCAGTCCGGGACAGGGGTTCAGTGAGCAGTTCTTC. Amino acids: CASSPGQGFSEQFF.

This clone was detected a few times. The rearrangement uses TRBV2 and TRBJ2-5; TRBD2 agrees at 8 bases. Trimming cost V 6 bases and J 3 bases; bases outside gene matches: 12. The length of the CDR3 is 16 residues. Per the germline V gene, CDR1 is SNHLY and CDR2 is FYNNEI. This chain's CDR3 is CASRAILAGTKETQYF. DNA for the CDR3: TGTGCCAGCAGGGCAATTTTAGCGGGGACCAAAGAGACCCAGTACTTC.

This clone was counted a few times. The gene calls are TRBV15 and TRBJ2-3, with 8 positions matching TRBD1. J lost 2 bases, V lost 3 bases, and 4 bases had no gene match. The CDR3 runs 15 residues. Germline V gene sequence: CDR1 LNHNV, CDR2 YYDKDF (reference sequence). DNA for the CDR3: TGTGCCACCAGCAGGGGACAGGTATTCACAGATACGCAGTATTTT. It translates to CATSRGQVFTDTQYF. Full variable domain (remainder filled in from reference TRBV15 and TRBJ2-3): DAMVIQNPRYQVTQFGKPVTLSCSQTLNHNVMYWYQQKSSQAPKLLFHYYDKDFNNEADTPDNFQSRRPNTSFCFLDIRSPGLGDTAMYLCATSRGQVFTDTQYFGPGTRLTVL.

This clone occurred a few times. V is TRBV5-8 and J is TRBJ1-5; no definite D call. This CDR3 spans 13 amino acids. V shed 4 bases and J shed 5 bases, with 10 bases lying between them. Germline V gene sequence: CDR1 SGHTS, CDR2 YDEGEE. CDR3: CASSTERYQPQHF. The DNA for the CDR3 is TGTGCCAGCAGCACCGAGAGGTATCAGCCCCAGCATTTT.

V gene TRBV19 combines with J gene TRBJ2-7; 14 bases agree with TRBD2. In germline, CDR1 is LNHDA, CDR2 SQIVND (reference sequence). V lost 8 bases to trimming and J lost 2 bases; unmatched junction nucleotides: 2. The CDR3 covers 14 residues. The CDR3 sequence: CASQTSGGAYEQYF. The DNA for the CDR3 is TGTGCCAGTCAGACTAGCGGGGGGGCCTACGAGCAGTACTTC.

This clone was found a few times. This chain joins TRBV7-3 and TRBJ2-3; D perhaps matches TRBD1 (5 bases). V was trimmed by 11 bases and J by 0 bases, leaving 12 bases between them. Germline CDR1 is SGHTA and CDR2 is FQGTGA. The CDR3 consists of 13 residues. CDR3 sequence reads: CASAAGSTDTQYF. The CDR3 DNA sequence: TGTGCCTCCGCGGCAGGGAGCACAGATACGCAGTATTTT.

The CDR3 is CATSLQTNEKLFF. CDR3 coding DNA: TGTGCCACCAGCCTCCAGACTAATGAAAAACTGTTTTTT. The chain couples TRBV15 to TRBJ1-4, with D hard to call. The V and J ends lost 5 bases and 2 bases respectively, with 6 bases between them. The CDR3 spans 13 residues. Germline values: CDR1 LNHNV, CDR2 YYDKDF (reference sequence).